This T cell receptor (beta chain) originates from a study of T-cell reconstitution after alpha-beta-depleted transplantation in children. Points from the study as a whole: At day 60, the high TCRbeta diversity found in some patients originated from recipient T cells and thymic progenitors that had survived. Several hundred expanded graft clones reportedly gave rise to the alpha-beta T cells present about two months after transplant. It was newly produced T cells that mostly accounted for T-cell counts and diversity one year after transplant.

This clonotype was seen ten or more times. Its target is unknown. Unique molecular identifiers were incorporated when the TCRbeta library was constructed. TCRdb independently ran MiXCR on the PCR reads; one entry per CDR3 protein. This sample has 85,000 to 120,000 distinct CDR3 sequences; around 5.9% occur once, and the top ten carry about 6%. Trimming took 6 bases from V and 6 from J; bases not matched to a gene: 9. Germline V CDR1 and CDR2: SSHAT, FNYEAQ (reference sequence). CDR3 length equals 15 residues. This material consisted of PBMCs, mostly from graft donor cells, taken 60 days after TCRalphabeta/CD19-depleted stem cell transplant. The sequence came from a female patient aged 2-15 years who had a stem cell transplant for Fanconi anemia, so the T cells may come from the graft donor. J is TRBJ2-1 and V is TRBV7-7; 9 bases fit TRBD2. CDR3 sequence reads: CASSSGLAIFNEQFF. The CDR3 DNA is TGTGCCAGCAGTTCTGGACTAGCGATCTTCAATGAGCAGTTCTTC.